This TCR beta chain was retrieved from a study of CD8 T cells in ankylosing spondylitis. Whole-study results and caveats: Typical of ankylosing spondylitis blood, it appeared, was a TCR beta motif of several highly homologous variants. Enrichment of disease-linked clones was reportedly significant in matched ankylosing spondylitis synovial fluid.

TCRdb re-derived calls from the 5' RACE reads in MiXCR, one entry per CDR3 protein. The sample holds over 200,000 distinct CDR3 sequences, around 20% seen once. This clonotype was seen a few times. What it binds is not known. The receptor was isolated from a male donor with ankylosing spondylitis. Sequencing input: blood, either unsorted or a sorted T cell fraction (not recorded which).

CDR3 loop: CASSSVQRGPDEQFF. CDR3 nucleotide sequence: TGTGCCAGCAGCTCCGTACAGCGGGGTCCGGATGAGCAGTTCTTC. The chain joins TRBV5-5 to TRBJ2-1, with TRBD2 identical over 7 bases. The germline gives CDR1 SGHKS, CDR2 YYEKEE (reference sequence). CDR3 size: 15 residues. V was clipped by 3 bases and J by 8 bases; unmatched bases: 11.